This T cell receptor beta chain is drawn from a study of beta chain features in type 1 diabetes. Study-wide results and limits: In every one of the four CD4+ subsets, TCRB CDR3s were moderately but significantly shorter in Type 1 diabetes patients.

Only one heparinised blood draw was taken per donor, and its volume averaged about 120 mL. Cell sorting via CD45RO/CCR7/CD25/CD127/CD95/CD27 was performed to obtain CD4+ naive, central memory, regulatory and stem cell-like memory cells. This clone was counted a few times. Its antigen is as yet unknown. Germline CDR1 reads LGHNA; CDR2 reads YNFKEQ. This CDR3 is built from 17 residues. V gave up 4 bases and J gave up 6 bases; unmatched junction bases: 14. Expressed TCRB transcripts got sequenced, as all isolated RNA was reverse transcribed. Naive, central memory and regulatory T cell samples averaged about 3.6 million immunoSEQ reads each. Measured with immunoSEQ multiplex PCR; TCRdb has only the in-frame clones, and not every one. In the table there are about 290,000 clones, 8% of which are singletons.

This receptor was obtained from a woman younger than 30 in good health. The chain carries TRBV4-2 and TRBJ2-2; the match to TRBD2 covers 7 bases. Material: central memory CD4+ T cells from blood. CDR3 amino acids: CASSPARTSPWSGELFF. Written as DNA, the CDR3 is TGTGCCAGCAGCCCTGCCCGGACTAGTCCATGGTCCGGGGAGCTGTTTTTT.